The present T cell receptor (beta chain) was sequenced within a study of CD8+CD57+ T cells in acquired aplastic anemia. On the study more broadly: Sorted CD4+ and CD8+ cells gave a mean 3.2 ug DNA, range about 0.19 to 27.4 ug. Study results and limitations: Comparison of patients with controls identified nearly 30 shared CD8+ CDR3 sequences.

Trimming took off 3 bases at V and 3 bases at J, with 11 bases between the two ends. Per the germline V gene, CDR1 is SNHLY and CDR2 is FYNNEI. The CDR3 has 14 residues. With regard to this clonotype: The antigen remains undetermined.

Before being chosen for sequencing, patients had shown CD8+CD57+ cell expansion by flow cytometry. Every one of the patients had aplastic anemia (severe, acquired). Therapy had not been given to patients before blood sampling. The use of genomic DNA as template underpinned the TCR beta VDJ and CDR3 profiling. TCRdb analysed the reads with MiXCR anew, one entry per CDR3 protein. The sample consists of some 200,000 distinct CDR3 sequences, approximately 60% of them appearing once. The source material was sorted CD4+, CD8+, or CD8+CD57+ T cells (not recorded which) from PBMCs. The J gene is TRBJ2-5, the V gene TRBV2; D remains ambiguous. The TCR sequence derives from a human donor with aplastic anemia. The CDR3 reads CASSDGSEKETQYF. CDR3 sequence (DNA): TGTGCCAGCAGTGACGGCAGCGAAAAAGAGACCCAGTACTTC.